Shown below are 21 T cell receptor beta chains from a single sample sequenced in a study of shared clonotypes between healthy human individuals. The naive CD8 population came from CD45RO-negative cells selected for CCR7, without terminally differentiated effector memory CD45RA+ cells. Produced via immunoSEQ multiplex PCR; TCRdb's table is partial and in-frame only. The sample lists just over 2,000,000 clones, about 95% occurring once. Sequencing was performed on naive CD8+ T cells sorted from blood. These receptors came from a man aged 18 to 30 in good health.

The chain joins TRBV7-9 to TRBJ2-1; D may be TRBD1 (5 bases). CDR1 is SEHNR and CDR2 is FQNEAQ in the germline V gene (reference sequence). This CDR3 has 15 residues. The V gene lost 5 bases and the J gene lost 5 bases, with 16 bases spanning the gap. The CDR3 spells CASSPGQGGHNEQFF. CDR3 sequence (DNA): TGTGCCAGCAGCCCTGGGCAGGGTGGGCACAATGAGCAGTTCTTC.

The V call is TRBV25-1, the J call TRBJ2-2; D may be TRBD2 (5 bases). Trimming took off 5 bases at V and 4 bases at J, with 14 bases between the two ends. This CDR3 has 15 amino acids. Germline assignment: CDR1 MGHDK and CDR2 SYGVNS. CDR3: CASSPQEVVTGELFF. CDR3 in DNA: TGTGCCAGCAGTCCCCAGGAGGTGGTCACCGGGGAGCTGTTTTTT.

The gene calls are TRBV5-1 and TRBJ2-3; TRBD2 agrees at 11 bases. V lost 3 bases and J lost 5; bases outside the gene matches: 2. CDR3 length: 14 amino acids. The germline gives CDR1 SGHRS, CDR2 YFSETQ. CDR3 sequence: CASSSGTSGDTQYF. The CDR3 DNA follows: TGCGCCAGCAGCTCCGGGACTAGCGGAGATACGCAGTATTTT.

The chain is built from TRBV19 and TRBJ2-7; D unresolved. Germline V gives CDR1 LNHDA, CDR2 SQIVND (reference sequence). CDR3 size: 14 residues. V was pared by 3 bases and J by 0 bases, with 9 bases between. CDR3 sequence reads: CASSITSASYEQYF. DNA for the CDR3: TGTGCCAGTAGTATCACGTCAGCCTCCTACGAGCAGTACTTC. Drawing the rest from reference TRBV19 and TRBJ2-7, the complete variable domain is DGGITQSPKYLFRKEGQNVTLSCEQNLNHDAMYWYRQDPGQGLRLIYYSQIVNDFQKGDIAEGYSVSREKKESFPLTVTSAQKNPTAFYLCASSITSASYEQYFGPGTRLTVT.

The V and J genes are TRBV4-1 and TRBJ2-2, with 7 bases identical to TRBD2. The CDR3 consists of 14 residues. V lost 4 bases and J lost 5; bases outside the gene matches: 4. Looked up from germline, CDR1 is MGHRA and CDR2 is YSYEKL. Written as DNA, the CDR3 is TGCGCCAGCAGCCGCGGGGGAGGTACCGGGGAGCTGTTTTTT. It encodes CASSRGGGTGELFF.

V and J are TRBV6-5 and TRBJ2-3, with a tentative D call TRBD2 (5 bases). The CDR3 covers 15 residues. The V end was cut by 8 bases, the J end by 2 bases, with 17 bases between. In germline, CDR1 is MNHEY, CDR2 SVGAGI. This CDR3 reads CASSLNIGLTDTQYF. CDR3 coding DNA: TGTGCCAGCTCCTTGAACATCGGACTCACAGATACGCAGTATTTT.

The rearrangement links TRBV19 to TRBJ2-7; D is unresolved. There are 14 residues in the CDR3. CDR1 is LNHDA and CDR2 is SQIVND in the germline V gene (reference sequence). Trimming shortened V by 1 base and J by 5 bases, and 12 bases separated the two germline ends. Here the CDR3 reads CASSIAAGYDEQYF. The CDR3 DNA reads as TGTGCCAGTAGTATAGCGGCAGGTTACGACGAGCAGTACTTC.

The V call is TRBV9, the J call TRBJ1-2, with 7 bases matching TRBD1. V shed 3 bases and J 8 bases; nucleotides not matched to a gene: 10. The germline V gene has CDR1 SGDLS and CDR2 YYNGEE. CDR3 length: 14 residues. The CDR3, as DNA: TGTGCCAGCAGCGCGGGGACAGAGATGAGGGGCTACACCTTC. The encoded protein is CASSAGTEMRGYTF.

Here the CDR3 DNA reads TGTGCCAGCAGTGAAGCGATATCTTATAACGAGCAGTACTTC. It encodes CASSEAISYNEQYF. J is TRBJ2-7 and V is TRBV2, with D uncertain. Per germline, CDR1 SNHLY and CDR2 FYNNEI. CDR3 size: 14 residues. Trimming pared 0 bases from V and 5 bases from J, leaving 11 bases between.

This clone was counted only a few times. The chain has TRBV5-1 and TRBJ1-6, with D unresolved. The V gene's germline CDR1 is SGHRS and CDR2 YFSETQ. Trimming left V 4 bases short and J 9 bases short, with 17 bases between. The CDR3 loop spans 15 amino acids. CDR3: CASSQNGFTRSPLHF. The CDR3 DNA sequence: TGCGCCAGCAGCCAAAACGGATTCACCCGTTCACCCCTCCACTTT.

V is TRBV28 and J is TRBJ2-7; no clear D. The CDR3 is 17 amino acids. CDR1 and CDR2 from the germline V gene are MDHEN and SYDVKM. Trimming shortened V by 5 bases and J by 1 base, and 21 bases separated the two germline ends. The CDR3 DNA reads TGTGCCAGCAGTCCGACCCATCCCACGAGCGTATCCTACGAGCAGTACTTC. Protein product: CASSPTHPTSVSYEQYF.

Of note for this clone: One junction end does not reproduce the germline sequence, and a read error may be involved. The chain recombines TRBV6-5 with TRBJ2-1; possibly TRBD2 for D (5 bases). This CDR3 has 15 amino acids. Germline CDR1 MNHEY, CDR2 SVGAGI. The CDR3 nucleotides read TGTGCCAGCAGTGACTCGGGGATCTCCTACAATGAGCAGTTCTTC. It translates to CASSDSGISYNEQFF.

This chain connects TRBV2 to TRBJ1-4; weak D call: TRBD1 (5 bases). Looked up from germline, CDR1 is SNHLY and CDR2 is FYNNEI. V was trimmed by 4 bases and J by 4 bases, leaving 16 bases between them. This CDR3 spans 16 amino acids. CDR3 DNA: TGTGCCAGCAGTGGGTTGGAGGGGAAGAGTAATGAAAAACTGTTTTTT. Its protein product is CASSGLEGKSNEKLFF.

The rearrangement links TRBV11-2 to TRBJ2-3; no definite D call. This CDR3 has 16 residues. V gave up 5 bases and J gave up 0 bases, with 15 bases separating them. CDR1 SGHAT and CDR2 FQNNGV come from the germline V gene. The CDR3 DNA is TGTGCCAGCAGCCAGCGATTGGCATCTAGCACAGATACGCAGTATTTT. Amino acid sequence: CASSQRLASSTDTQYF.

The chain couples TRBV5-6 to TRBJ1-3; 9 nucleotides align to TRBD1. Trimming cost V 5 bases and J 8 bases; bases outside gene matches: 5. Germline CDR1 reads SGHDT; CDR2 reads YYEEEE. The CDR3 covers 13 residues. In DNA, the CDR3 is TGTGCCAGCAGTAGTGGGACAGGGTACACCATATATTTT. Its translation: CASSSGTGYTIYF.

The genes are TRBV27 and TRBJ2-4, with 7 bases lining up with TRBD2. J gave up 3 bases and V 3 bases, and 5 bases lay outside the gene matches. The germline gives CDR1 MNHEY, CDR2 SMNVEV (reference sequence). The CDR3 contains 15 residues. The CDR3 loop is CASSFGGSGKNIQYF. CDR3 nucleotides: TGTGCCAGCAGTTTTGGCGGGAGTGGCAAAAACATTCAGTACTTC.

The gene calls are TRBV5-1 and TRBJ2-7, with 7 bases aligning to TRBD1. V was clipped by 2 bases and J by 0 bases; unmatched bases: 8. CDR1 is SGHRS, CDR2 YFSETQ, per germline. The length of the CDR3 is 16 residues. CDR3: CASSLNRQGSSYEQYF. The CDR3 nucleotides are TGCGCCAGCAGCTTAAACCGACAGGGTAGCTCCTACGAGCAGTACTTC.

The chain couples TRBV5-8 to TRBJ1-5; tentative D call: TRBD1 (6 bases). Looked up from germline, CDR1 is SGHTS and CDR2 is YDEGEE. The V gene lost 3 bases and the J gene lost 3 bases, with 10 bases spanning the gap. CDR3 length equals 14 residues. CDR3 region: CASSSGGHNQPQHF. For the CDR3, the DNA is TGTGCCAGCAGCTCCGGGGGGCACAATCAGCCCCAGCATTTT.

Details on this clone: Additional DNA sequences in this sample encode the identical CDR3. The gene calls are TRBV18 and TRBJ2-7; D possibly corresponds to TRBD1 (6 bases). The CDR3 extends over 14 amino acids. The V gene lost 0 bases and the J gene lost 3 bases, with 9 bases spanning the gap. The germline CDR1 and CDR2 sequences are KGHSH and LQKENI. The CDR3 here is CASSPPDSYYEQYF. The CDR3 DNA follows: TGTGCCAGCTCACCACCGGACAGTTACTACGAGCAGTACTTC.

The chain carries TRBV2 and TRBJ1-2; D may be TRBD1 (6 bases). The CDR3 is 14 amino acids. The V gene lost 4 bases and the J gene lost 3 bases, with 12 bases spanning the gap. The V gene's germline CDR1 is SNHLY and CDR2 FYNNEI. The CDR3 is CASSAGGADYGYTF. The CDR3 DNA reads TGTGCCAGCAGTGCGGGGGGCGCAGACTATGGCTACACCTTC.

The chain uses TRBV6-1 and TRBJ2-3, with 9 positions matching TRBD2. Germline V gene sequence: CDR1 MNHNS, CDR2 SASEGT. CDR3 length equals 15 residues. V lost 4 bases and J lost 5; bases outside the gene matches: 7. Here the CDR3 reads CASSGRAGGGDTQYF. CDR3 nucleotide sequence: TGTGCCAGCAGTGGAAGGGCGGGAGGGGGAGATACGCAGTATTTT.